This T cell receptor beta chain is from a study of metastatic and nonmetastatic thyroid tumors. Study context: Samples came from malignant and benign thyroid patients, and repertoires were compared across blood and tumor or nodule tissue. Whole-study results and caveats: According to reports, the diversity of TCR beta was significantly higher in malignant thyroid tumors than in benign nodules, and this held in both blood and tumor samples.

As processed by the authors: The authors used CDR3 differences across clinicopathological groups to build a distant-metastasis classifier for papillary thyroid cancer. Using MiXCR, TCRdb reanalyzed the PCR reads. The V and J calls, along with clone size, are taken from TCRdb and not from the paper's own processing. The data show around 41,000 clones, less than 15% seen once. Thyroid surgery had not been preceded by any treatment in any patient. By frequency in the sample, this clone is medium-sized (0.01 to 0.1%). The antigen is undetermined. Trimming took 5 bases from V and 6 from J; bases not matched to a gene: 10. Germline V gene lookup returns CDR1 MNHNS and CDR2 SASEGT. The CDR3 length is 15 residues.

The sequenced sample consisted of blood. The source is a female donor with papillary thyroid cancer or a benign thyroid nodule (not recorded which). Some clones in this sample may be carry-over from other donors' samples. The genes are TRBV6-1 and TRBJ2-7; 10 bases line up with TRBD1. CDR3 amino acids: CASSPTGTGVTEQYF. CDR3 DNA sequence: TGTGCCAGCAGTCCCACCGGGACAGGGGTGACCGAGCAGTACTTC.